The text below deals with one T cell receptor beta chain. Isolation of CD4+ naive, central memory, regulatory and stem cell-like memory cells was achieved by sorting via CD45RO/CCR7/CD25/CD127/CD95/CD27. Purities in excess of 95% were seen in all sorted populations. Of the isolated RNA, all was reverse transcribed, and so the sequenced material was expressed TCRB transcripts. TCRdb keeps only in-frame clones here, not all; method: immunoSEQ multiplex PCR. The table shows about 360,000 clones, with roughly 13% occurring only once. The sample belongs to a study of beta chain features in type 1 diabetes. The sequenced material came from naive CD4+ T cells from blood. The clonotype comes from a man aged 18 to 35 in good health.

In nucleotides, the CDR3 is TGTGCCAGCTCACCATACCGGGGAGAGACCCAGTACTTC. Its protein product is CASSPYRGETQYF. The chain uses TRBV18 and TRBJ2-5; tentatively, D is TRBD2 (5 bases). The CDR3 covers 13 residues. V shed 2 bases and J shed 4 bases, with 8 bases lying between them. Germline CDR1 and CDR2: KGHSH and LQKENI.